Listed below are T cell receptor beta chains from one sample, sequenced in a study of blood T cell repertoires in COVID-19. TCRdb's copy holds only in-frame clones and misses some; the assay was immunoSEQ multiplex PCR. The sample yields 100,000 to 150,000 clones, more than 80% seen once. The sample taken for sequencing was peripheral blood. These receptors were taken from a woman older than 75 with COVID-19, enrolled during active disease. The CDR3 runs from the conserved cysteine through the conserved F or W. Fields, in order: V gene, J gene, clone size, D gene, CDR3 protein, CDR3 DNA. The D gene is left open where the match is weak. Not all rows give a size; the values are once, few, many and, for expanded clones, a class.

>TRBV4-2|TRBJ2-1|-|-
CASSQDPRVSSYNEQFF
TGTGCCAGCAGCCAAGATCCTCGGGTCAGCTCCTACAATGAGCAGTTCTTC
>TRBV27|TRBJ1-1|-|-
CASSLQGNTEAFF
TGTGCCAGCAGTTTACAGGGAAACACTGAAGCTTTCTTT
>TRBV6-1|TRBJ1-3|-|-
CASRERPGQSGNTIYF
TGTGCCAGCAGGGAACGACCGGGACAAAGTGGAAACACCATATATTTT
>TRBV27|TRBJ1-2|few|TRBD1
CASSLTGQGGGGYTF
TGTGCCAGCAGTTTAACGGGACAGGGAGGTGGTGGCTACACCTTC
>TRBV7-9|TRBJ2-1|-|TRBD2
CASSRPRTSDLTSNEQFF
TGTGCCAGCAGCCGACCAAGGACTAGCGACCTTACGAGCAATGAGCAGTTCTTC
>TRBV9|TRBJ1-1|-|TRBD1
CASSPVQGVNTEAFF
TGTGCCAGCAGCCCCGTACAGGGGGTGAACACTGAAGCTTTCTTT
>TRBV5-4|TRBJ1-1|-|-
CASRPRNQNTEAFF
TGTGCCAGCCGGCCGAGGAATCAGAACACTGAAGCTTTCTTT
>TRBV5-1|TRBJ1-2|-|-
CASSLDRAYGYTF
TGCGCCAGCAGCTTGGACAGGGCCTATGGCTACACCTTC
>TRBV5-6|TRBJ1-1|-|-
CASSSTTYSFDKAEAFF
TGTGCCAGCAGCTCGACTACATACAGTTTTGATAAAGCTGAAGCTTTCTTT
>TRBV5-1|TRBJ2-1|-|-
CASSLGGIQNEQFF
TGCGCCAGCAGCTTGGGCGGGATCCAGAATGAGCAGTTCTTC
>TRBV7-9|TRBJ1-4|-|-
CASSLTGIPANEKLFF
TGTGCCAGCAGCTTAACAGGGATACCGGCTAATGAAAAACTGTTTTTT
>TRBV5-1|TRBJ2-7|-|-
CASSPQGISYEQYF
TGCGCCAGCAGCCCACAGGGTATCTCCTACGAGCAGTACTTC
>TRBV5-1|TRBJ2-7|-|TRBD1
CASSGGQTYEQYF
TGCGCCAGCAGCGGGGGACAGACCTACGAGCAGTACTTC
>TRBV27|TRBJ1-2|few|TRBD1
CASSSQGARANYGYTF
TGTGCCAGCAGTTCGCAGGGGGCGCGGGCTAACTATGGCTACACCTTC
>TRBV24-1|TRBJ1-5|-|TRBD1
CATSDADRGGGNQPQHF
TGTGCCACCAGTGATGCCGACAGGGGGGGAGGCAATCAGCCCCAGCATTTT
>TRBV11-2|TRBJ2-3|-|TRBD1
CASSSTGASTDTQYF
TGTGCCAGCAGCTCGACAGGGGCCTCCACAGATACGCAGTATTTT
>TRBV18|TRBJ1-6|-|-
CASSPPQGRNSPLHF
TGTGCCAGCTCACCACCACAGGGACGTAATTCACCCCTCCACTTT
>TRBV6-1|TRBJ2-7|-|TRBD2
CASSVVNPPGRANEQYF
TGTGCCAGCAGTGTTGTCAACCCGCCCGGGAGGGCCAACGAGCAGTACTTC